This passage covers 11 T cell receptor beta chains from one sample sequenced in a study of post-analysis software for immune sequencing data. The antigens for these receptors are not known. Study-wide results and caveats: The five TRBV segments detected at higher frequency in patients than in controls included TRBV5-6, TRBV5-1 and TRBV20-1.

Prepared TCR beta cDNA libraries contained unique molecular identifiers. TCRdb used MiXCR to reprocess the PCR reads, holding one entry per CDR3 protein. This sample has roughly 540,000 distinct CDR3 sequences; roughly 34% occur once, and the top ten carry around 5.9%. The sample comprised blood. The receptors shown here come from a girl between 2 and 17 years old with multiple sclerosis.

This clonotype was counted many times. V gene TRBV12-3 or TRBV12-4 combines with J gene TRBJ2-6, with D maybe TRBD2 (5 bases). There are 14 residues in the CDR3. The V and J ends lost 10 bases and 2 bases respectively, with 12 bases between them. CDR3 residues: CATTTGAGANVLTF. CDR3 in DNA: TGTGCCACCACGACCGGGGCTGGGGCCAACGTCCTGACTTTC.

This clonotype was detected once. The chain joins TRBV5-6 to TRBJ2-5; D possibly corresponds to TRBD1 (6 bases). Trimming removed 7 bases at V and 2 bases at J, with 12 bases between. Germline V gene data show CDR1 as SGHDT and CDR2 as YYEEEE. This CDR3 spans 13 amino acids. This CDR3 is CASLQGRQETQYF. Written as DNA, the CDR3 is TGTGCCAGCCTACAGGGTAGACAAGAGACCCAGTACTTC. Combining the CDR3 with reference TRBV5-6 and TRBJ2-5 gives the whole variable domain DAGVTQSPTHLIKTRGQQVTLRCSPKSGHDTVSWYQQALGQGPQFIFQYYEEEERQRGNFPDRFSGHQFPNYSSELNVNALLLGDSALYLCASLQGRQETQYFGPGTRLLVL.

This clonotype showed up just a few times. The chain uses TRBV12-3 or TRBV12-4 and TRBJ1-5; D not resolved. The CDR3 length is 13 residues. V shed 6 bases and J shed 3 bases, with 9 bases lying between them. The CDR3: CASRDVSNQPQHF. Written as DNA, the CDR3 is TGTGCCAGCAGGGACGTATCCAATCAGCCCCAGCATTTT.

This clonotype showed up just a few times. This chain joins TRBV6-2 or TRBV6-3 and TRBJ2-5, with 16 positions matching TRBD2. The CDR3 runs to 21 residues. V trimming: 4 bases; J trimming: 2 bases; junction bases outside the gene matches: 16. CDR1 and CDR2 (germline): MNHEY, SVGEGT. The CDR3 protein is CASSFRTAPGLAGGKQETQYF. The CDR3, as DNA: TGTGCCAGCAGTTTCCGGACAGCCCCGGGACTAGCGGGGGGGAAGCAAGAGACCCAGTACTTC.

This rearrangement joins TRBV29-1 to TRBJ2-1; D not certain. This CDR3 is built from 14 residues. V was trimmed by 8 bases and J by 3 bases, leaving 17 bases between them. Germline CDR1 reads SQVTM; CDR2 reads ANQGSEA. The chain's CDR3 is CSIPRLLVYNEQFF. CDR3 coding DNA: TGCAGCATTCCTAGGCTCCTCGTCTACAATGAGCAGTTCTTC.

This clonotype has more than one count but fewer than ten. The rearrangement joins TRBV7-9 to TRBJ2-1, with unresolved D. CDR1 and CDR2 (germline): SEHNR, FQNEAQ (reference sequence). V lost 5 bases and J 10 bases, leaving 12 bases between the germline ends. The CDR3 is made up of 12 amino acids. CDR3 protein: CASSPFAAEQFF. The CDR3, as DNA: TGTGCCAGCAGCCCTTTTGCGGCGGAGCAGTTCTTC.

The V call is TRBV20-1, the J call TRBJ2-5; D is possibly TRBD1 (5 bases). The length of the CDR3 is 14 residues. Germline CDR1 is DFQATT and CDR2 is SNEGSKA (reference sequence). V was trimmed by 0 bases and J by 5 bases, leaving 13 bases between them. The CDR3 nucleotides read TGCAGTGCTAGAGATGGGGCCGCCCGGGAGACCCAGTACTTC. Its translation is CSARDGAARETQYF.

The CDR3 is CASSARQGPTNYGYTF. CDR3 sequence (DNA): TGCGCCAGCAGCGCCCGACAGGGACCAACTAACTATGGCTACACCTTC. The genes are TRBV4-1 and TRBJ1-2, with 7 bases that match TRBD1. The trim removed 5 bases at V and 0 bases at J, leaving 9 bases unmatched. This CDR3 is built from 16 residues. In germline, CDR1 is MGHRA, CDR2 YSYEKL.

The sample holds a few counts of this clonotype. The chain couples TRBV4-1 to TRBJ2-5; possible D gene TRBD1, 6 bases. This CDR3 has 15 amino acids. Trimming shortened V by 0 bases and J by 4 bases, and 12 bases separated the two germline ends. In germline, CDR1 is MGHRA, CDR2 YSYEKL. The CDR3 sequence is CASSQDRGLGETQYF. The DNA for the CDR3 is TGCGCCAGCAGCCAAGACAGGGGCCTTGGAGAGACCCAGTACTTC.

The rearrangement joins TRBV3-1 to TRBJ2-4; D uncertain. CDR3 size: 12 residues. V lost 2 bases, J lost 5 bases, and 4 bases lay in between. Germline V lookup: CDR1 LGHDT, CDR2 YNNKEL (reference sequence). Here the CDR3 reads CASSQPENIQYF. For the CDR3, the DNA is TGTGCCAGCAGCCAACCGGAAAACATTCAGTACTTC.

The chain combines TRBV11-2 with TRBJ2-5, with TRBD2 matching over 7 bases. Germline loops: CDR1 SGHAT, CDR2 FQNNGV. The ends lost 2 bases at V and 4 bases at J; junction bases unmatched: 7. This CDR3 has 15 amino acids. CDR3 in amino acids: CASSLNSPGGETQYF. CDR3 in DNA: TGTGCCAGCAGCTTAAATTCACCGGGGGGAGAGACCCAGTACTTC.